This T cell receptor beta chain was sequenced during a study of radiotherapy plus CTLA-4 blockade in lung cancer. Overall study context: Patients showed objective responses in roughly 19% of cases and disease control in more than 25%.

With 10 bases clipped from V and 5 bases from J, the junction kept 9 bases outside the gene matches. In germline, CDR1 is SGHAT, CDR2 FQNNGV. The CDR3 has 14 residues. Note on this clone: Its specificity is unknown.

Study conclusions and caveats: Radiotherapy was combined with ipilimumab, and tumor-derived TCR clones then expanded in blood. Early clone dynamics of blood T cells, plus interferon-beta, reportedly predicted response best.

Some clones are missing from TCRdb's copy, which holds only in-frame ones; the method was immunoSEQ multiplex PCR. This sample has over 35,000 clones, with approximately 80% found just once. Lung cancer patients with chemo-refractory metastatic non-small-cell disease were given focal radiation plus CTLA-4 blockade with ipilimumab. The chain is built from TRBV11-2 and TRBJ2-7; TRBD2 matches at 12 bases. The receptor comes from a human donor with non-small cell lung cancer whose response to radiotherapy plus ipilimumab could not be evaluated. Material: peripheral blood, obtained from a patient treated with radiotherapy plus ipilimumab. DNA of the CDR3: TGTGCCACGGCGCTAGCGGGAGGGACCAACGAGCAGTACTTC. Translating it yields CATALAGGTNEQYF.